The T cell receptor (beta chain) under discussion was sequenced for a study of cytomegalovirus exposure and HLA in healthy donors. The CDR3 runs 17 residues. Trimming took 0 bases from V and 0 from J; bases not matched to a gene: 4. Germline CDR1 reads SGHRS; CDR2 reads YFSETQ. PCR was performed using 60 Vbeta and 13 Jbeta primers. Profiling relied on immunoSEQ multiplex PCR, and the TCRdb table lists in-frame clones only, not all of them. The table for this sample gives 150,000 or so clones. The clonotype originates from a woman aged 60-75 years in good health and CMV-seronegative. The sequencing sample was made of PBMCs. The gene calls are TRBV5-1 and TRBJ2-2; 8 bases fit TRBD1. The CDR3 loop reads CASSLAPGGPNTGELFF. The CDR3 DNA reads as TGCGCCAGCAGCTTGGCCCCAGGGGGCCCGAACACCGGGGAGCTGTTTTTT.